This passage covers 18 T cell receptor beta chains from one sample sequenced in a study of T-cell memory formation after mild COVID-19. TCRdb reanalysed the 5' RACE reads using MiXCR and keeps one entry per CDR3 protein. Here the sample spans fewer than 700,000 distinct CDR3 sequences, about 20% being singletons. Source material: PBMCs or a T cell subset sorted from them (not recorded which). Receptors originate from an adult woman who had mild COVID-19 (a few samples of this study predate the infection). Cell type and time point are not known.

There are a few counts of this clonotype. This chain connects TRBV6-5 to TRBJ2-7; 7 nucleotides align to TRBD1. The CDR3 runs 15 residues. The V gene end was trimmed by 0 bases and the J gene end by 6 bases; junction bases not matched to a gene: 8. Per the germline V gene, CDR1 is MNHEY and CDR2 is SVGAGI. The CDR3 DNA sequence: TGTGCCAGCAGTTACTCCCACAGGGGTGGGTCCGAGCAGTACTTC. Protein product: CASSYSHRGGSEQYF.

V gene TRBV20-1 combines with J gene TRBJ2-5; 8 bases align to TRBD2. The CDR3 covers 14 residues. Germline V gives CDR1 DFQATT, CDR2 SNEGSKA (reference sequence). V lost 2 bases and J lost 4; bases outside the gene matches: 6. CDR3 in DNA: TGCAGTGCTAGACCCCGGGGGGGTAGAGAGACCCAGTACTTC. This sequence encodes CSARPRGGRETQYF.

The gene calls are TRBV18 and TRBJ2-7; D is unresolved. Germline-derived CDR1 and CDR2 are KGHSH and LQKENI. V was clipped by 6 bases and J by 5 bases, with 14 bases between them. This CDR3 is 13 amino acids long. In DNA, the CDR3 is TGTGCCAGCTCTGGTGCCGGGCGGAACGAGCAGTACTTC. It encodes CASSGAGRNEQYF. The full variable domain, its missing parts supplied by reference TRBV18 and TRBJ2-7, is NAGVMQNPRHLVRRRGQEARLRCSPMKGHSHVYWYRQLPEEGLKFMVYLQKENIIDESGMPKERFSAEFPKEGPSILRIQQVVRGDSAAYFCASSGAGRNEQYFGPGTRLTVT.

The rearrangement uses TRBV11-2 and TRBJ1-2, with TRBD1 as a possible D gene (5 bases). This CDR3 spans 15 amino acids. Per the germline V gene, CDR1 is SGHAT and CDR2 is FQNNGV. Trimming left V 5 bases short and J 0 bases short, with 13 bases between. CDR3 residues: CASSEAGAPNYGYTF. The CDR3 coding sequence is TGTGCCAGCAGCGAGGCCGGGGCGCCTAACTATGGCTACACCTTC.

This sequence joins TRBV2 and TRBJ2-3, with a tentative D call TRBD2 (5 bases). Trimming left V 3 bases short and J 9 bases short, with 10 bases between. The CDR3 has 12 residues. CDR1 and CDR2 from the germline V gene are SNHLY and FYNNEI. The CDR3 nucleotides read TGTGCCAGCAGTGATGTCCGAGGGACGCAGTATTTT. It codes for CASSDVRGTQYF.

The J gene is TRBJ1-1, the V gene TRBV24-1, with D possibly matching TRBD1 (5 bases). Germline CDR1 and CDR2: KGHDR and SFDVKD. The CDR3 spans 16 residues. V lost 1 base and J lost 3, with 14 bases in between. CDR3 protein: CATSDFRRGGYTEAFF. CDR3 bases: TGTGCCACCAGTGATTTTCGGAGGGGAGGGTACACTGAAGCTTTCTTT.

The chain joins TRBV2 to TRBJ2-2; TRBD1 or TRBD2 may be the D gene (6 bases each). There are 15 residues in the CDR3. The V end lost 7 bases, the J end lost 2 bases, and 14 bases lay between the germline ends. The germline CDR1 and CDR2 sequences are SNHLY and FYNNEI. This CDR3 is CASIVRGLNTGELFF. In DNA form, the CDR3 reads TGTGCCAGCATTGTTCGGGGGCTAAACACCGGGGAGCTGTTTTTT. Drawing the rest from reference TRBV2 and TRBJ2-2, the complete variable domain is EPEVTQTPSHQVTQMGQEVILRCVPISNHLYFYWYRQILGQKVEFLVSFYNNEISEKSEIFDDQFSVERPDGSNFTLKIRSTKLEDSAMYFCASIVRGLNTGELFFGEGSRLTVL.

The chain uses TRBV5-1 and TRBJ2-2; D may be TRBD2 (6 bases). Looked up from germline, CDR1 is SGHRS and CDR2 is YFSETQ. V lost 0 bases, J lost 4 bases, and 16 bases lay in between. The CDR3 length is 17 residues. The CDR3 DNA sequence: TGCGCCAGCAGCTTGGTCGGAGCGGGCCGGAGCACCGGGGAGCTGTTTTTT. This encodes CASSLVGAGRSTGELFF.

A few counts support this clonotype. The V call is TRBV6-5, the J call TRBJ1-1; tentative D call: TRBD1 (5 bases). CDR1 MNHEY and CDR2 SVGAGI come from the germline V gene. With 5 bases removed from V and 6 bases from J, the gap between germline ends came to 16 bases. CDR3 length equals 14 residues. CDR3 bases: TGTGCCAGCAGTAATGGGGCTGAGGGGCCTGAAGCTTTCTTT. It specifies CASSNGAEGPEAFF.

V gene TRBV2 combines with J gene TRBJ2-5, with 11 nucleotides matching TRBD2. Germline values: CDR1 SNHLY, CDR2 FYNNEI. The junction had 11 bases not matched to a gene; V was cut back by 6 bases and J by 5 bases. The CDR3 sequence is 16 residues long. The DNA of the CDR3 is TGTGCCAGCAGCGTTAGGACTAGCGGGTTTGTCGAGACCCAGTACTTC. Translating it yields CASSVRTSGFVETQYF.

This clonotype was observed a handful of times. CDR3 nucleotides: TGCGCCAGCAGCTTGGTGGTTGCGGGCGCGACTAACTATGGCTACACCTTC. It codes for CASSLVVAGATNYGYTF. This sequence joins TRBV5-1 and TRBJ1-2, with no clear D. V shed 0 bases and J shed 0 bases, with 15 bases lying between them. CDR1 and CDR2 from the germline V gene are SGHRS and YFSETQ. The CDR3 is 17 amino acids.

This rearrangement joins TRBV19 to TRBJ1-2, with D maybe TRBD1 (5 bases). Trimming shortened V by 7 bases and J by 7 bases, and 13 bases separated the two germline ends. The CDR3 is 12 residues long. Germline loops: CDR1 LNHDA, CDR2 SQIVND (reference sequence). The CDR3 coding sequence is TGTGCCAGTAACCTCCCGGGGCCTGGCTACACCTTC. Amino acid sequence: CASNLPGPGYTF.

V usage is TRBV10-3 and J usage is TRBJ2-5; D is perhaps TRBD1 (5 bases). Germline V gives CDR1 ENHRY, CDR2 SYGVKD. Deletions cut 3 bases from V and 4 bases from J, with 21 bases between. The CDR3 has 17 amino acids. In DNA form, the CDR3 reads TGTGCCATCAGTGAACACGGTGGGGCTCTCAGAGGAGAGACCCAGTACTTC. Its translation is CAISEHGGALRGETQYF.

The rearrangement links TRBV29-1 to TRBJ2-4; D not resolved. The CDR3 is 13 amino acids. The germline CDR1 and CDR2 sequences are SQVTM and ANQGSEA. Trimming cost V 0 bases and J 9 bases, with 12 bases left between them. CDR3 residues: CSVEELMVGIQYF. CDR3 coding DNA: TGCAGCGTTGAAGAGTTGATGGTTGGCATTCAGTACTTC.

J is TRBJ1-3 and V is TRBV7-2; a possible D gene is TRBD1 (5 bases). This CDR3 is 17 amino acids long. Germline assignment: CDR1 SGHTA and CDR2 FQGNSA. Trimming cost V 1 base and J 0 bases, with 13 bases left between them. Written as DNA, the CDR3 is TGTGCCAGCAGCTTAGTAGTCGGGGCCCTCTCTGGAAACACCATATATTTT. Translating it yields CASSLVVGALSGNTIYF.

This clonotype was found a few times. The chain recombines TRBV24-1 with TRBJ2-3, with 9 bases matching TRBD2. CDR3 length: 13 residues. CDR1 and CDR2 from the germline V gene are KGHDR and SFDVKD. V shed 12 bases and J 0 bases; nucleotides not matched to a gene: 3. The CDR3 spells CAAAGGSTDTQYF. The DNA of the CDR3 is TGTGCCGCCGCGGGGGGGAGCACAGATACGCAGTATTTT.

The chain carries TRBV7-3 and TRBJ2-3; D is undetermined. The CDR3 loop spans 12 amino acids. Germline CDR1 reads SGHTA; CDR2 reads FQGTGA. V was trimmed by 5 bases and J by 4 bases, leaving 7 bases between them. Written as DNA, the CDR3 is TGTGCCAGCAGCAATGGGGCAGATACGCAGTATTTT. Protein sequence: CASSNGADTQYF.

The V gene is TRBV19, the J gene TRBJ2-5, with D uncertain. The germline CDR1 and CDR2 sequences are LNHDA and SQIVND (reference sequence). The CDR3 runs 13 residues. V was trimmed by 1 base and J by 5 bases, leaving 8 bases between them. CDR3 sequence (DNA): TGTGCCAGTAGTATAGTGCTCCTCGAGACCCAGTACTTC. This translates into CASSIVLLETQYF. Drawing the rest from reference TRBV19 and TRBJ2-5, the complete variable domain is DGGITQSPKYLFRKEGQNVTLSCEQNLNHDAMYWYRQDPGQGLRLIYYSQIVNDFQKGDIAEGYSVSREKKESFPLTVTSAQKNPTAFYLCASSIVLLETQYFGPGTRLLVL.